What follows is one T cell receptor beta chain and its context. It has no known antigen specificity. No quality values exist for individual bases; no much larger clone is one base distant. The cohort was made up of roughly 670 healthy bone marrow donors. At the time of sampling, all cohort members were nominally healthy, though unrecorded immune exposures were likely present. The donor was CMV seronegative and was included in the group of over 300 seronegative cohort members. Every donor gave a peripheral blood sample, and the peripheral blood mononuclear cells from that sample were used for TCR beta sequencing. Genomic DNA was extracted from the blood cell samples with the Qiagen DNeasy Blood Extraction Kit. To prepare the library, the immunoSEQ multiplex PCR assay was applied. For the multiplex PCR, a mixture combining 60 forward primers for TCR Vbeta segments and 13 reverse primers for TCR Jbeta segments was used. The CDR3 region of rearranged TCR beta genes was amplified from genomic DNA by a multiplex PCR assay. On the Illumina HiSeq System, the amplified TCR beta libraries were sequenced as 87-base-pair reads. Under the source paper's analysis protocol: A later analysis tallied 75 million to 85 million unique TCR beta chains across the 666 repertoires, and some 10 million of those chains were shared by two or more donors. Raw reads were error-corrected and collapsed into unique sequences by a nearest-neighbor algorithm in which closely related sequences were merged to remove PCR and sequencing errors. To assign V, D and J gene segments, CDR3 sequences were aligned to IMGT reference sequences. For a sequence to be retained, at least a six-nucleotide match to both a V gene segment and a J gene segment was required. A rearrangement counted as productive if the CDR3 had no stop codons and remained in frame with V and J, and every other rearrangement counted as non-productive. CDR3 was defined according to IMGT convention as the region running from the second conserved V-encoded cysteine to the conserved J-encoded phenylalanine. In an earlier analysis of 500 to 650 of the donors, sequences lacking an unambiguous match to a single V gene segment were excluded. In an earlier analysis of a few hundred of the donors, a V segment was called functional when productive rearrangements were above 56.7%, and segregating when the standard deviation between donors exceeded 5%. A statistical classification framework was built to diagnose cytomegalovirus status from the catalog of TCR beta chain sequences. In a later analysis, TCR nucleotide sequences were compared against IMGT/GENE-DB human TR gene sequences so that V and J genes could be assigned. Using the TCRdist pipeline, a later analysis assigned CDR3 sequences along with most-parsimonious VDJ recombination scenarios. A later analysis defined each TCR beta chain by its CDR3 amino acid sequence plus V-gene family, and excluded reads lacking a unique V-gene family. To address suspected cross-contamination and a sequencing artifact, a later analysis removed 550 to 750 highly shared, low-generation-probability nucleotide sequences. In a later analysis, a clonal expansion index for each public chain was calculated from normalized within-repertoire ranks of inferred template counts. In a later analysis, generation probabilities were computed using a VDJ recombination model fitted to out-of-frame rearrangements, and the results were checked against IGoR. In a later analysis, hypergeometric tests were used to score TCR-TCR, TCR-HLA and TCR-CMV co-occurrence, with a repertoire-size bias correction applied to TCR pairs. To estimate false discovery rates, a later analysis permuted the HLA or CMV assignments 20 times. In a later analysis, co-occurring TCRs were grouped using DBSCAN, and TCRdist sequence similarity was added for clustering within HLA-allele-positive subsets. Repertoires with fewer than 30,000 or more than 120,000 public chains, plus five repertoires with anomalous nucleotide sharing, were excluded from co-occurrence clustering. This is the immuneACCESS table as TCRdb keeps it, with only in-frame sequences that have V and J called. A part of the clones is gone; compared with another copy, unresolved V genes explain less than half, and the rest is unexplained. D and trimming come from the DNA, and the V and J calls and clone size come from that table. For this sample there are some 99,000 clones; around two thirds appear just once. The top ten hold 1.5% to 2% of the sample.

This record comes from a study of cytomegalovirus exposure and HLA in healthy donors (TCRdb year 2017). Context from the whole study: An earlier analysis of several hundred of the donors reported roughly 300 Gb of sequence data and some 120 million unique TCR beta sequences from roughly 180 million T cells. In an earlier analysis of around 540 of the donors, high-throughput TCR beta sequencing was used to judge whether each TCR beta V gene segment behaved as functional or pseudogenic. The study aimed to test whether signatures of past pathogen exposure could be identified by cataloging public T cell receptors. Every discovery cohort repertoire had been produced on one sequencing platform. Donor age, sex, ethnicity and CMV serostatus were collected together with the repertoire data. The study used immunosequencing to profile the T cell repertoires of approximately 640 subjects and linked those repertoires to cytomegalovirus serostatus. HLA typing included class I and class II loci at four-digit resolution. Typing coverage differed by locus: A, B, C, DRB1 and DQB1 were typed in about 620-640 donors, DQA1 in 500 to 550, DPA1 in approximately 610, and DPB1 in 400 to 480. To study patterns of TCR occurrence, a later analysis re-analyzed previously published TCR beta repertoires from 500 to 850 donors and added high-resolution HLA genotyping. Besides the first cohort of 500 to 700 subjects, a separate validation cohort made up of 95 to 150 different subjects was used. To predict cytomegalovirus infection status, the study brought together high-throughput TCR immunosequencing, statistical association of individual TCRs with disease status, and machine learning. On average, roughly 240,000 unique TCR beta nucleotide sequences were sequenced per donor among 398 genotyped donors of the cohort, with around 19% of those sequences being non-productive. In the later analysis, no new phenotypic data were used to find candidate immune exposures; instead, reliance was placed on TCR beta sequences and their occurrence across donors. An early release that covered roughly 600 HLA-typed donors contained approximately 300 gigabases of sequencing data and tens of millions of unique TCR sequences. Because of strong linkage in the cohort, four or five DR-DQ haplotypes were treated as single units for association and clustering. Among the roughly 400 genotyped donors, 75% to 90% belonged to the genetic ancestry cluster associated with self-reported Caucasian donors. A later genetic analysis took genome-wide SNP genotypes for about 65% of the roughly 670 donors and used that subset as a discovery cohort.

Trimming at the junction amounts to 0 bases on V and 6 bases on J, and the germline ends lie 15 bases apart. The CDR3 runs 16 residues from the cysteine to the phenylalanine. Of all the DNA, just the CDR3 is kept, 48 bases in frame from base 1. CDR1 and CDR2, per the germline V gene, are SGHRS and YFSETQ. The paper as a whole reports these results and caveats: Fewer than 20 rarely observed V segments, including chromosome 9 orphons, were excluded from the earlier analysis of approximately 600 of the donors because counts were too low. According to a later analysis, TCR association rates differed among HLA loci, with DRB1 alleles showing the most associated TCRs and HLA-C alleles showing the fewest. A later analysis associated around 16,000 TCR beta sequences with specific HLA alleles at a false discovery rate of 0.05. In vitro tests confirmed that a few of the cytomegalovirus-associated TCR beta chains recognize cytomegalovirus antigens. A cluster of highly shared sequence variants was judged likely to represent a technical artifact of the sequencing pipeline. In this cohort, only TCR beta chains were sequenced, and detectable features were limited by the absence of alpha or paired-chain data. Strong co-occurrence of HLA alleles, especially DR and DQ, made assigning TCR associations to individual alleles difficult. Correlated functional status among segregating V segments might reflect linkage disequilibrium, but an unknown experimental factor could not be ruled out. The authors suggested that the approach could potentially be generalized to other disease states and immunological phenotypes. An association between a missense DCLRE1C variant and V-gene and J-gene trimming of TCR beta chains was found in a later genetic analysis and replicated in an independent cohort. A further reported finding was that TCR beta sequences accurately predicted the HLA-A and HLA-B alleles for most subjects in the first cohort. Immune exposure information for the cohort was limited to CMV serostatus. Because HLA typing was missing for some donors at each locus, association tests included only the typed subset. A later genetic analysis reported fewer N-insertions in productive TCRs among donors in an Asian-associated ancestry cluster than the roughly 700-donor mean. Some IMGT-functional V segments, including TRBV6-2 and TRBV6-3, could not be distinguished by the 87-base-pair reads and were therefore excluded. Most TCR sequences were seen in very few donors, while some public TCRs were found in many individuals. In a later analysis, HLA-associated TCR beta chains showed more clonal expansion and lower generation probabilities than non-associated chains that were equally common. A later analysis reported that several top co-occurrence clusters appeared linked to parvovirus B19, influenza, CMV and Epstein-Barr virus. In the study, 150 to 200 TCR beta chains were listed as associated with cytomegalovirus. Sequencing depth was assumed to be roughly uniform across donors in the presence/absence analyses, though that assumption may not hold. In a later analysis, most CMV-associated TCR beta chains were found to appear HLA-restricted, with HLA associations seemingly driven largely by CMV exposure. Broadly in line with IMGT annotations, most TCR beta V segments showed up in productive rearrangements about 87% or about 30% of the time in an earlier analysis of a few hundred of the donors. The classifier was reported to diagnose cytomegalovirus status with high specificity and sensitivity in both the original and validation cohorts.

Sequenced input: PBMCs. The TCR originated in a male donor in good health and CMV-seronegative. Rearrangement joined TRBV5-1 to TRBJ1-4, and the D gene may be TRBD1, 5 bases matching. The CDR3 has the sequence CASSLAGRVYDEKLFF. Read as DNA, the sequence is TGCGCCAGCAGCTTGGCCGGCAGGGTTTACGATGAAAAACTGTTTTTT.